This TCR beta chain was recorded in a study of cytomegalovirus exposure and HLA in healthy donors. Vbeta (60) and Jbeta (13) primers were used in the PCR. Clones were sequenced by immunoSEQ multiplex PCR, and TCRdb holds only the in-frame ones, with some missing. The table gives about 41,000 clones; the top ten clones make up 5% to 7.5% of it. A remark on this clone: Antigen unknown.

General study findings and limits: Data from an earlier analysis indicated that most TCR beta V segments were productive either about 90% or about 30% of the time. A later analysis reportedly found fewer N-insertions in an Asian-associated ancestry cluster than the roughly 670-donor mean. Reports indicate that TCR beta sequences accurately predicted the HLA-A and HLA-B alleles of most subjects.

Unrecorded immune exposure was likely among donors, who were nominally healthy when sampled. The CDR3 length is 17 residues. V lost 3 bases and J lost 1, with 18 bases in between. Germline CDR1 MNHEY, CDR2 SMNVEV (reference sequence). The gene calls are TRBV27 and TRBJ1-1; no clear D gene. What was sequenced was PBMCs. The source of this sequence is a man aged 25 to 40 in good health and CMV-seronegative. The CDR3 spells CASSFLFDGARNTEAFF. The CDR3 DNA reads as TGTGCCAGCAGTTTCCTTTTCGACGGAGCGAGGAACACTGAAGCTTTCTTT.